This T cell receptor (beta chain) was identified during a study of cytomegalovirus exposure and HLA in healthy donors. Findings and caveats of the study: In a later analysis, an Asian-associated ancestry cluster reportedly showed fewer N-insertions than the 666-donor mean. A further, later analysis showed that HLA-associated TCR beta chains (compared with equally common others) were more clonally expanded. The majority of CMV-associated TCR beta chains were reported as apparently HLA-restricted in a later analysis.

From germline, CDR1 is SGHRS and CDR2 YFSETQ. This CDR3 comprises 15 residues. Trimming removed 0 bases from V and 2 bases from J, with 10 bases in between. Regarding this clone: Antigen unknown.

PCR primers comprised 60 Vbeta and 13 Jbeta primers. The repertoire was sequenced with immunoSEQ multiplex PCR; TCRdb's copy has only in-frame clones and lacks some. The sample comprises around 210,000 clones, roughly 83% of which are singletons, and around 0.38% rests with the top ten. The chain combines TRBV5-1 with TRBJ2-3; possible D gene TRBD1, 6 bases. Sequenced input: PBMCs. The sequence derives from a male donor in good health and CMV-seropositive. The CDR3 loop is CASSLGTALTDTQYF. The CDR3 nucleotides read TGCGCCAGCAGCTTGGGGACAGCACTCACAGATACGCAGTATTTT. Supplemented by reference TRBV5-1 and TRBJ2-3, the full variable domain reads KAGVTQTPRYLIKTRGQQVTLSCSPISGHRSVSWYQQTPGQGLQFLFEYFSETQRNKGNFPGRFSGRQFSNSRSEMNVSTLELGDSALYLCASSLGTALTDTQYFGPGTRLTVL.